The sequence of this T cell receptor (beta chain) was determined in a study of cytomegalovirus exposure and HLA in healthy donors. The PCR was carried out with 60 Vbeta primers and 13 Jbeta primers. Clones were read by immunoSEQ multiplex PCR, and TCRdb kept only the in-frame ones, dropping some. The sample holds around 190,000 clones; 84% are singletons and the top ten take 1.2%. The CDR3 extends over 13 amino acids. Germline assignment: CDR1 GTSNPN and CDR2 SVGIG (reference sequence). V was clipped by 7 bases and J by 4 bases, with 16 bases between them. The material sequenced was PBMCs. The chain employs TRBV30 and TRBJ1-1; no definite D call. The sequence came from a girl aged 2 to 10 in good health and CMV-seropositive. CDR3 in DNA: TGTGCCTTCGGAATTACAGCCTTCACTGAAGCTTTCTTT. Amino acids: CAFGITAFTEAFF. The full variable domain, with the rest looked up from reference TRBV30 and TRBJ1-1, is SQTIHQWPATLVQPVGSPLSLECTVEGTSNPNLYWYRQAAGRGLQLLFYSVGIGQISSEVPQNLSASRPQDRQFILSSKKLLLSDSGFYLCAFGITAFTEAFFGQGTRLTVV.